The clone carrying this T cell receptor (beta chain) was observed a handful of times. The target antigen is unknown. This specimen belongs to a study of T cell responses to AZD1222 COVID-19 vaccine. General study findings and limits: Every sample of the repertoires postdated the peak T cell response. Clonal diversity was possibly underestimated, and the donors were mostly white British, with more females. Spike-specific TCR breadth and depth grew following two AZD1222 doses.

The assay was immunoSEQ multiplex PCR, and TCRdb's table has in-frame clones only and misses some. Of about 180,000 clones listed, roughly nine tenths are singletons. This TCR came from an adult in good health. The specimen comprised peripheral blood, sampled on day 0 of AZD1222 vaccination.

The CDR3 bases are TGTGCCATCAGTGGCCCGGTATGGGACACTGAAGCTTTCTTT. Translating gives CAISGPVWDTEAFF. J is TRBJ1-1 and V is TRBV10-3; D uncertain. Trimming shortened V by 4 bases and J by 3 bases, and 12 bases separated the two germline ends. Germline assignment: CDR1 ENHRY and CDR2 SYGVKD. CDR3 length equals 14 residues.